A selection of T cell receptor beta chains follows, all from one sample in a study of T cells in Graves' hyperthyroidism and ophthalmopathy. TCRdb used MiXCR to reprocess the multiplex PCR reads, holding one entry per CDR3 protein. The table has hundreds of thousands of distinct CDR3 sequences, under 25% seen once; the top ten hold about 34%. The sequencing input was blood. Receptors were obtained from a man aged 25 to 45 with Graves' ophthalmopathy. The CDR3 runs from the conserved cysteine through the conserved F or W. Each record gives: CDR3 length, V gene, D gene, J gene, clone size, CDR3 DNA, CDR3 protein. The D gene is left open where the match is weak. Some rows have no size entry. The others give once, few or many, or a class for an expanded clone.

13,TRBV6-1,NA,TRBJ2-7,NA,TGTGCCAGCAGTAGGCGGAGCTCCTACGAGCAGTACTTC,CASSRRSSYEQYF
12,TRBV5-1,NA,TRBJ2-1,many,TGCGCCAGCAGCTTCGCTAGCTCTGAGCAGTTCTTC,CASSFASSEQFF
12,TRBV30,NA,TRBJ2-2,NA,TGTGCCTGGAGTCGGATCTCCGGGGAGCTGTTTTTT,CAWSRISGELFF
14,TRBV7-9,NA,TRBJ1-2,NA,TGTGCCAGCAGGCAGGTGGGGGGCGTCGAAGGCTACACCTTC,CASRQVGGVEGYTF
17,TRBV27,TRBD2,TRBJ2-1,NA,TGTGCCAGCAGTCCAAGGTGGACTAGCGGGAGAAGGCATGAGCAGTTCTTC,CASSPRWTSGRRHEQFF
12,TRBV4-1,NA,TRBJ2-7,few,TGCGCCAGCAGCCAAGATGGTTCCACGCAGTACTTC,CASSQDGSTQYF
15,TRBV12-3/TRBV12-4,TRBD2,TRBJ2-7,many,TGTGCCAGCAGCCTCACTAGCGGGAGGAGCTCCGAGCAGTACTTC,CASSLTSGRSSEQYF
13,TRBV20-1,NA,TRBJ2-1,NA,TGCAGTGCTAGTGCGCGATCACGGAATGAGCAGTTCTTC,CSASARSRNEQFF
15,TRBV4-3,TRBD2,TRBJ2-1,NA,TGCGCCACCGCAGCGGGAGGGCCGCTGGACAATGAGCAGTTCTTC,CATAAGGPLDNEQFF
18,TRBV18,NA,TRBJ2-6,few,TGTGCCAGCTCACCGAGGGTGGCAGACGGGCCTGGGGCCAACGTCCTGACTTTC,CASSPRVADGPGANVLTF
15,TRBV28,NA,TRBJ1-4,many,TGTGCCAGCAGTTCCCCAGGCAGAGTTAATGAAAAACTGTTTTTT,CASSSPGRVNEKLFF
13,TRBV5-4,NA,TRBJ2-1,NA,TGTGCCAGCAGCTTAGGGGCAATCGGAGAGCAGTTCTTC,CASSLGAIGEQFF
11,TRBV19,NA,TRBJ2-1,few,TGTGCCAGTAGTATGGGGTTGGAGCAGTTCTTC,CASSMGLEQFF
16,TRBV7-9,NA,TRBJ2-1,many,TGTGCCAGCAGCTTAGCGGGTTCCGGACCTTACAATGAGCAGTTCTTC,CASSLAGSGPYNEQFF
14,TRBV12-3/TRBV12-4,NA,TRBJ2-7,few,TGTGCCAGCAAGAGGGACAAGTCCTCCTACGAGCAGTACTTC,CASKRDKSSYEQYF
15,TRBV28,TRBD1,TRBJ1-5,many,TGTGCCAGCAGACGTGACAGGGGGCAAAATCAGCCCCAGCATTTT,CASRRDRGQNQPQHF
14,TRBV2,NA,TRBJ1-1,few,TGTGCCAGCAGTGAAGCAGCCGTGAACACTGAAGCTTTCTTT,CASSEAAVNTEAFF
14,TRBV27,NA,TRBJ2-7,NA,TGTGCCAGCAGTTTCCTAGGGGCGGCCTACGAGCAGTACTTC,CASSFLGAAYEQYF
13,TRBV3-1,TRBD2,TRBJ2-7,NA,TGTGCCAGCAGCCAAGCTAGCGGGGGATGGCAGTACTTC,CASSQASGGWQYF
10,TRBV28,NA,TRBJ1-2,NA,TGTGCCAGCAAAAACTATGGCTACACCTTC,CASKNYGYTF
15,TRBV20-1,NA,TRBJ1-1,NA,TGCAGTGCTAGAGATCGGGGGGCCCGGTTCACTGAAGCTTTCTTT,CSARDRGARFTEAFF
13,TRBV7-9,TRBD1,TRBJ2-1,many,TGTGCCAGCGGAAGGGACAGGGTCAATGAGCAGTTCTTC,CASGRDRVNEQFF
17,TRBV6-1,TRBD2,TRBJ2-1,many,TGTGCCAGCAGTGGGGGTGTACTAGCGGGAGGAGCCAATGAGCAGTTCTTC,CASSGGVLAGGANEQFF
13,TRBV19,NA,TRBJ1-1,NA,TGTGCCAGTAGTATGTCGGGGCCCACTGAAGCTTTCTTT,CASSMSGPTEAFF
14,TRBV20-1,TRBD1,TRBJ1-3,few,TGCAGTGCACCGGACAGGCTGTCTGGAAACACCATATATTTT,CSAPDRLSGNTIYF
16,TRBV28,NA,TRBJ1-5,NA,TGTGCCAGCAGTTTGGGGCAGGGAGAGGGCAATCAGCCCCAGCATTTT,CASSLGQGEGNQPQHF
18,TRBV6-2/TRBV6-3,TRBD1,TRBJ2-7,NA,TGTGCCAGCAGCTTCAACCTTCCCTCGGGACAGGGAGGCTACGAGCAGTACTTC,CASSFNLPSGQGGYEQYF
16,TRBV20-1,TRBD2,TRBJ2-7,NA,TGCAGTACCGAAGTGACTAGCGGGACCCATGTCTACGAGCAGTACTTC,CSTEVTSGTHVYEQYF
16,TRBV3-1,NA,TRBJ1-5,many,TGTGCCAGCAGCCAATCGGATATTAGGGTTAATCAGCCCCAGCATTTT,CASSQSDIRVNQPQHF
14,TRBV28,TRBD2,TRBJ2-1,NA,TGTGCCAGCAGTTTAAGAGGACTAGCCCATGAGCAGTTCTTC,CASSLRGLAHEQFF
15,TRBV28,NA,TRBJ2-4,NA,TGTGCCAGCAGTTCTCCGGGACTAGCCAAAAACATTCAGTACTTC,CASSSPGLAKNIQYF
18,TRBV7-2,NA,TRBJ1-1,many,TGTGCCAGCAGCTCCTATGGGATGGTGACAGTTTTGAACACTGAAGCTTTCTTT,CASSSYGMVTVLNTEAFF
14,TRBV20-1,NA,TRBJ2-1,NA,TGCAGTGCTAGAGACGGGAGCTCCTACAATGAGCAGTTCTTC,CSARDGSSYNEQFF
18,TRBV12-5,NA,TRBJ1-6,few,TGTGCTAGTGGTTTCCCCCGGGACCGGGAAGGGTTTAATTCACCCCTCCACTTT,CASGFPRDREGFNSPLHF
12,TRBV12-3/TRBV12-4,NA,TRBJ1-6,NA,TGTGCCAGCAGTATCGGTAATTCACCCCTCCACTTT,CASSIGNSPLHF
14,TRBV27,NA,TRBJ1-5,NA,TGTGCCAGCAGTTTGGGGGCCCCGAATCAGCCCCAGCATTTT,CASSLGAPNQPQHF
13,TRBV29-1,NA,TRBJ2-1,NA,TGCAGCGTTGACCCCATCTGGAACAATGAGCAGTTCTTC,CSVDPIWNNEQFF
12,TRBV30,NA,TRBJ2-7,many,TGTGCCTGGAGTGTGGCGGTGGGGGAGCAGTACTTC,CAWSVAVGEQYF
13,TRBV3-1,NA,TRBJ1-6,many,TGTGCCAGCAGCCAAGATACAGGGACTCCCCTCCACTTT,CASSQDTGTPLHF
13,TRBV28,TRBD1,TRBJ2-7,many,TGTGCCAGCAGTTCCACTGACAGGGACGAGCAGTACTTC,CASSSTDRDEQYF
19,TRBV3-1,NA,TRBJ2-7,NA,TGTGCCAGCAGCCGGAGCTCAGGGGGGGGAGCGCTTAGCTCCTACGAGCAGTACTTC,CASSRSSGGGALSSYEQYF
15,TRBV3-1,NA,TRBJ1-3,many,TGTGCCAGCAGCCAAGAGAAGGGGAGTGGAAACACCATATATTTT,CASSQEKGSGNTIYF
19,TRBV3-1,TRBD2,TRBJ2-1,once,TGTGCCAGCAGCCTCCGAGCCGGGACTAGCGGGAGTGGCCACAATGAGCAGTTCTTC,CASSLRAGTSGSGHNEQFF
12,TRBV3-1,NA,TRBJ1-1,NA,TGTGCCAGCAGTCGGAATGGTGTTTGGGCTTTCTTT,CASSRNGVWAFF
16,TRBV4-3,TRBD2,TRBJ2-3,NA,TGCGCCAGCAGCCAAGATAGCGGGAACGCCTGGGATACGCAGTATTTT,CASSQDSGNAWDTQYF
15,TRBV30,NA,TRBJ1-1,few,TGCGCCTGGAGCCTAACCTCGGACAGAGGGACTGAAGCTTTCTTT,CAWSLTSDRGTEAFF
13,TRBV20-1,TRBD1,TRBJ1-1,many,TGCAGTGCTACAACAGGGGTGAACACTGAAGCTTTCTTT,CSATTGVNTEAFF
13,TRBV12-3/TRBV12-4,NA,TRBJ2-5,NA,TGTGCCAGCAGTTTAAGTGTAGTTGGGATCCAGTACTTC,CASSLSVVGIQYF
12,TRBV2,NA,TRBJ2-2,once,TGTGCCGGCAGTGCATGGGCCGGGGAGCTGTTTTTT,CAGSAWAGELFF
12,TRBV6-1,NA,TRBJ2-7,few,TGTGCCAGCGCCTCCACAGGTTTCGAGCAGTACTTC,CASASTGFEQYF
14,TRBV11-2,TRBD2,TRBJ2-5,few,TGTGCCAGCAGCGCGACTAGCGGGGGAGAGACCCAGTACTTC,CASSATSGGETQYF